This is a list of T cell receptor beta chains from one sample in a study of blood T cell repertoires in COVID-19. The method was immunoSEQ multiplex PCR; TCRdb's version includes in-frame clones alone and lacks a portion of them. The sample records over 45,000 clones, around 82% being singletons. The sample consisted of peripheral blood. These receptors came from a man between 35 and 55 years old with acute or convalescent COVID-19. CDR3s include the opening cysteine and the closing phenylalanine or tryptophan. A D gene is named only where the DNA matches it firmly.

>TRBV27|NA|TRBJ1-5
CASSSPGWPQHF
>TRBV4-2|NA|TRBJ1-2
CASSQHSLFF
>TRBV19|TRBD2|TRBJ2-5
CASSTGHGGEGTQYF
>TRBV29-1|TRBD2|TRBJ2-7
CSVVWWGDYSRYEQYF
>TRBV27|TRBD2|TRBJ2-1
CASSSLGGGLYNEQFF
>TRBV4-1|NA|TRBJ2-5
CASSQDQQVFSKTQYF
>TRBV3-1/TRBV3-2|NA|TRBJ1-2
CASSQGREIKGYTF
>TRBV12-5|NA|TRBJ2-7
CASGSGYEQYF
>TRBV27|NA|TRBJ1-1
CASSLEGRGEAFF
>TRBV10-3|NA|TRBJ1-1
CAISDSENTEAFF
>TRBV15|NA|TRBJ1-1
CATSRARTDGAFF
>TRBV7-2|TRBD2|TRBJ2-3
CASSQGGLAGYTQYF
>TRBV9|NA|TRBJ1-2
CASTGNREYGYTF
>TRBV7-9|TRBD1|TRBJ1-2
CASSDRDRVAYTF
>TRBV5-1|NA|TRBJ2-3
CASSLGGTTDTQYF